The clone carrying this TCR beta chain was counted at least ten times. Samples came from axillary lymph nodes draining the breast cancer. This sample was taken from a study of breast tumors, draining lymph nodes, adjacent tissues. TCRdb re-analysed the multiplex PCR reads in MiXCR, keeping a single row per CDR3 protein. The sample comprises fewer than 200,000 distinct CDR3 sequences, approximately 33% of which are singletons, and 3% to 4.5% rests with the top ten. V lost 1 base to trimming and J lost 2 bases, with 9 bases between them. This CDR3 spans 15 amino acids. Germline CDR1 is DFQATT and CDR2 is SNEGSKA (reference sequence).

Input material: axillary lymph node tissue. The V call is TRBV20-1, the J call TRBJ1-6, with D uncertain. This receptor was obtained from a female donor with breast cancer. Some clones in this sample may be carry-over from other donors' samples. CDR3 in amino acids: CSARVGSAYNSPLHF. Here the CDR3 DNA reads TGCAGTGCTAGAGTGGGGAGCGCCTATAATTCACCCCTCCACTTT.